These T cell receptor beta chains were read from a single sample in a study of blood T cell repertoires in COVID-19. TCRdb keeps only in-frame clones here, not all; method: immunoSEQ multiplex PCR. The table shows some 350,000 clones, with 85% to 90% occurring only once. The sample was peripheral blood. Receptors originate from a man aged 18 to 29 with active or convalescent COVID-19. Each CDR3 is given with its conserved first and last residue. D genes are given only for firm matches. The listing skips clone size in some rows; elsewhere it reads once, few, many or a size class.

j_call clone_size d_call v_call cdr3_aa cdr3_nt
TRBJ2-1 . TRBD2 TRBV7-3 CASSRTSGSSASYNEQFF TGTGCCAGCAGCAGGACTAGCGGGAGTTCAGCATCCTACAATGAGCAGTTCTTC
TRBJ2-5 . . TRBV19 CASSDYKEETQYF TGTGCCAGTAGTGACTACAAAGAAGAGACCCAGTACTTC
TRBJ1-4 . . TRBV5-1 CASSYDRIEKLFF TGCGCCAGCAGTTACGACAGAATTGAAAAACTGTTTTTT
TRBJ2-1 . TRBD2 TRBV29-1 CSVPRGLAGGMNNEQFF TGCAGCGTACCCCGTGGACTAGCGGGAGGGATGAACAATGAGCAGTTCTTC
TRBJ2-2 . . TRBV19 CASSRDSFANTGELFF TGTGCCAGTAGCCGGGACTCGTTCGCGAACACCGGGGAGCTGTTTTTT
TRBJ1-2 once TRBD1 TRBV18 CASSPDRGYGYTF TGTGCCAGCTCCCCCGACAGGGGGTATGGCTACACCTTC
TRBJ2-1 few TRBD2 TRBV27 CASSTVAGPVDEQFF TGTGCCAGCAGTACTGTAGCGGGGCCGGTCGATGAGCAGTTCTTC
TRBJ1-5 . TRBD1 TRBV19 CASRKTGAYQPQHF TGTGCCAGTAGGAAAACAGGGGCGTACCAGCCCCAGCATTTT
TRBJ1-6 . . TRBV6-5 CASSTVGGYNSPLHF TGTGCCAGCAGCACGGTGGGGGGCTATAATTCACCCCTCCACTTT
TRBJ2-2 . . TRBV19 CASSMASFGELFF TGTGCCAGTAGTATGGCATCCTTCGGGGAGCTGTTTTTT
TRBJ2-1 . TRBD1 TRBV9 CASSVEGQGWNEQFF TGTGCCAGCAGCGTAGAGGGACAGGGGTGGAATGAGCAGTTCTTC
TRBJ2-1 . . TRBV18 CASSPRRDSNEQFF TGTGCCAGCTCACCACGAAGGGACTCCAATGAGCAGTTCTTC
TRBJ2-7 . TRBD1 TRBV5-6 CASSVDVLGQGRHEQYF TGTGCCAGCAGTGTTGATGTCCTCGGACAGGGGAGGCACGAGCAGTACTTC
TRBJ1-1 . . TRBV19 CATEMNTEAFF TGTGCCACAGAAATGAACACTGAAGCTTTCTTT
TRBJ1-1 . . TRBV21-1 CASSHPPPRDSFF TGTGCCAGCAGCCACCCCCCACCCCGGGACAGTTTCTTT
TRBJ2-1 . . TRBV5-1 CASSPAAVSYNEQFF TGCGCCAGCAGCCCGGCGGCGGTATCCTACAATGAGCAGTTCTTC
TRBJ1-1 . TRBD1 TRBV14 CASSQDRGIGNTEAFF TGTGCCAGCAGCCAAGACAGGGGGATTGGGAACACTGAAGCTTTCTTT
TRBJ2-1 . TRBD1 TRBV19 CASTATGVNEQFF TGTGCCAGTACCGCGACAGGGGTCAATGAGCAGTTCTTC